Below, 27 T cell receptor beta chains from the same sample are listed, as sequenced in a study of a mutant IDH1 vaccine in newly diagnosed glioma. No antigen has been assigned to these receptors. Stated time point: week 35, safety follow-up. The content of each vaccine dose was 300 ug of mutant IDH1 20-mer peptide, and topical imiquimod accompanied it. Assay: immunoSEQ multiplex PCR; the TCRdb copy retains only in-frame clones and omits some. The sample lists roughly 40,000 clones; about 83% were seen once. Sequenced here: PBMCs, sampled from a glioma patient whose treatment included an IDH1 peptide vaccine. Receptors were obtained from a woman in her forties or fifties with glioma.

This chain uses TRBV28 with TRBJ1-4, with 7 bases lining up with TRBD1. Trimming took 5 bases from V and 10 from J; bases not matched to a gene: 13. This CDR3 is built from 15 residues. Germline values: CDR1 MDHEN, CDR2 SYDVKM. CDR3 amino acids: CASSPLTGMGGKLFF. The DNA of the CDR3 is TGTGCCAGCAGTCCTCTGACAGGGATGGGTGGAAAACTGTTTTTT.

CDR3 coding DNA: TGTGCCAGCAGCATAAAAACAGGCAGGGGGCAAACACATCCCTACGAGCAGTACTTC. Translated: CASSIKTGRGQTHPYEQYF. The V call is TRBV7-8, the J call TRBJ2-7, with 8 bases fitting TRBD1. V dropped 5 bases and J dropped 2; count of bases not matched to a gene: 20. The CDR3 is 19 amino acids. The V gene's germline CDR1 is SGHVS and CDR2 FQNEAQ.

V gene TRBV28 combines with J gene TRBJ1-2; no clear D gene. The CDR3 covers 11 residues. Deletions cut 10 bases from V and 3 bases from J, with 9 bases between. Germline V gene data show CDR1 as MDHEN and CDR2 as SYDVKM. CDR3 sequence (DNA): TGTGCCACCTGGACGGACTATGGCTACACCTTC. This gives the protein CATWTDYGYTF.

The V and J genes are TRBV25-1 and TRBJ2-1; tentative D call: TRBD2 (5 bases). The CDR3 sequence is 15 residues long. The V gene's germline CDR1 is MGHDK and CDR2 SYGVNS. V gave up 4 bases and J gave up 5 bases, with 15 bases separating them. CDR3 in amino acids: CASSVPEAAHNEQFF. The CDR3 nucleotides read TGTGCCAGCAGTGTCCCAGAAGCGGCCCACAATGAGCAGTTCTTC.

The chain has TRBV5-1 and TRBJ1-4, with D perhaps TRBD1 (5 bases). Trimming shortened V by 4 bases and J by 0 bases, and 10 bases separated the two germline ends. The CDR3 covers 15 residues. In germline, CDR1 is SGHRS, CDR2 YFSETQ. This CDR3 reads CASSPGRATNEKLFF. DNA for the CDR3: TGCGCCAGCAGCCCGGGGCGTGCAACTAATGAAAAACTGTTTTTT.

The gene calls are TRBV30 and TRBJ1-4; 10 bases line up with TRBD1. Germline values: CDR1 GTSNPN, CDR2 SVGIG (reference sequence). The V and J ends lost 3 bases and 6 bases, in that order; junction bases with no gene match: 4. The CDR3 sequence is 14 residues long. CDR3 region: CAWRSGTGDEKLFF. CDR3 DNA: TGTGCCTGGAGATCTGGGACAGGGGATGAAAAACTGTTTTTT.

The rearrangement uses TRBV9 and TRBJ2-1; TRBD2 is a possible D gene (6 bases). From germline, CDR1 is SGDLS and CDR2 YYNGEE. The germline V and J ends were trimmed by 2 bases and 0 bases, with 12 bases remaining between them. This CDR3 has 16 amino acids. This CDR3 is CASSVGGGASYNEQFF. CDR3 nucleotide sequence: TGTGCCAGCAGCGTCGGTGGCGGGGCCTCCTACAATGAGCAGTTCTTC. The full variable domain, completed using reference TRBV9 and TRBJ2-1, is DSGVTQTPKHLITATGQRVTLRCSPRSGDLSVYWYQQSLDQGLQFLIQYYNGEERAKGNILERFSAQQFPDLHSELNLSSLELGDSALYFCASSVGGGASYNEQFFGPGTRLTVL.

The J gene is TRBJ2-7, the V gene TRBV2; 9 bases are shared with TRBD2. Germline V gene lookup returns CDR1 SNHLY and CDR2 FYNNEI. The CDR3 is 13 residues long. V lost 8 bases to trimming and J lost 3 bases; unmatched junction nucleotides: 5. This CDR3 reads CASLTSGVYEQYF. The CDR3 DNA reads TGTGCCAGCTTGACTAGCGGAGTCTACGAGCAGTACTTC.

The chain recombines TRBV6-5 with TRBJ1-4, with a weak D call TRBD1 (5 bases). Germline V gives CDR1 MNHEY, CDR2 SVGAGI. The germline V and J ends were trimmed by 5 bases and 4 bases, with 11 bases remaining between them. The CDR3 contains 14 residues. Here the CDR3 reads CASSTPGYNEKLFF. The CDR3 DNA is TGTGCCAGCAGTACCCCAGGGTATAATGAAAAACTGTTTTTT.

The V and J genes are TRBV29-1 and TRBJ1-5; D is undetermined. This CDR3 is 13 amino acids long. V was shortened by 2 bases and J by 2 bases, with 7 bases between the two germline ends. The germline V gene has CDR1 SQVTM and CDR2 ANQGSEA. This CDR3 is CSVEMEGNQPQHF. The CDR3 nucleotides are TGCAGCGTTGAAATGGAGGGCAATCAGCCCCAGCATTTT.

CDR3 protein: CASSGLGAYEQYF. In DNA form, the CDR3 reads TGTGCCAGCAGCGGACTGGGAGCGTACGAGCAGTACTTC. This sequence joins TRBV9 and TRBJ2-7, with D maybe TRBD2 (5 bases). Germline V CDR1 and CDR2: SGDLS, YYNGEE. Between the trimmed V and J ends, which lost 3 bases and 4 bases, there was a span of 11 bases. The CDR3 extends over 13 amino acids.

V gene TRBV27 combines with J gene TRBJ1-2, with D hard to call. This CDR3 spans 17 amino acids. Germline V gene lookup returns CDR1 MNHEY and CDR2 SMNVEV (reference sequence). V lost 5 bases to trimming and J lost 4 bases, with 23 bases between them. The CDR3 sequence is CASSPVRPQVRAYGYTF. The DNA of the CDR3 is TGTGCCAGCAGTCCCGTTCGACCCCAAGTTCGGGCCTATGGCTACACCTTC.

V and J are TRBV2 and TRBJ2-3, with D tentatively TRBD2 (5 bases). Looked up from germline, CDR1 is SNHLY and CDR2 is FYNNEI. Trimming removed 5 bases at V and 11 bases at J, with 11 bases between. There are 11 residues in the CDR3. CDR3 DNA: TGTGCCAGCAGTCTTCAGCGGAAGCAGTATTTT. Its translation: CASSLQRKQYF.

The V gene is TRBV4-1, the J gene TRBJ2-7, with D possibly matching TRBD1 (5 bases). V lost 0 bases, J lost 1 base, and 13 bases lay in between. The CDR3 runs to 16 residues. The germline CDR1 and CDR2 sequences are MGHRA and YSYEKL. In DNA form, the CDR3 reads TGCGCCAGCAGCCAAGATCCTAACAGGTTATCCTACGAGCAGTACTTC. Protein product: CASSQDPNRLSYEQYF.

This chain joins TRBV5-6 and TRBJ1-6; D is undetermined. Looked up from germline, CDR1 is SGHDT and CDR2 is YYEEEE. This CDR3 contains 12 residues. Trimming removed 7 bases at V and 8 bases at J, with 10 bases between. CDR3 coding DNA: TGTGCCAGCCGTATAGTAGATTCACCCCTCCACTTT. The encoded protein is CASRIVDSPLHF. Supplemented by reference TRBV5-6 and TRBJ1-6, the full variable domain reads DAGVTQSPTHLIKTRGQQVTLRCSPKSGHDTVSWYQQALGQGPQFIFQYYEEEERQRGNFPDRFSGHQFPNYSSELNVNALLLGDSALYLCASRIVDSPLHFGNGTRLTVT.

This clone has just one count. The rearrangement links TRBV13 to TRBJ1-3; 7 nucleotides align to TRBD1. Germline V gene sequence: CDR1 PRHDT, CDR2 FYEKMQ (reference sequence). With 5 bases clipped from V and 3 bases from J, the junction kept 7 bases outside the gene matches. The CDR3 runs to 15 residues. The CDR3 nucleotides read TGTGCCAGCAGCGTTGGAGGGGGCCTTGGAAACACCATATATTTT. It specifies CASSVGGGLGNTIYF. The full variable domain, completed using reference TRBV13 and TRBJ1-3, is AAGVIQSPRHLIKEKRETATLKCYPIPRHDTVYWYQQGPGQDPQFLISFYEKMQSDKGSIPDRFSAQQFSDYHSELNMSSLELGDSALYFCASSVGGGLGNTIYFGEGSWLTVV.

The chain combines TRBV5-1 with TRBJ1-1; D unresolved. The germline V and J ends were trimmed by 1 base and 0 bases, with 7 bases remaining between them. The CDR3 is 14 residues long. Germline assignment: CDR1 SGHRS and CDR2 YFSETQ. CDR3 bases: TGCGCCAGCAGCTTGTGGGGTATGAACACTGAAGCTTTCTTT. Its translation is CASSLWGMNTEAFF.

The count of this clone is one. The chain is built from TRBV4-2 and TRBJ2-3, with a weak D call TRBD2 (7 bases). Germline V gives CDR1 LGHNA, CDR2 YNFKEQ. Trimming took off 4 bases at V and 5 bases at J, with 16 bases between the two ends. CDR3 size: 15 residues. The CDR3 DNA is TGTGCCAGCAGCCCCCCTGGACAGCGGGGAGATACGCAGTATTTT. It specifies CASSPPGQRGDTQYF.

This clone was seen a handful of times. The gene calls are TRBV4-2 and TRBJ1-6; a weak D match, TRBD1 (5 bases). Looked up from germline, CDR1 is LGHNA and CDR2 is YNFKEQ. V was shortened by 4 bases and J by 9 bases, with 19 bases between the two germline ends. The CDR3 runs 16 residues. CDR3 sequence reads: CASSRNVLDGASPLHF. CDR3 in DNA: TGTGCCAGCAGCCGTAACGTACTCGACGGGGCTTCACCCCTCCACTTT.

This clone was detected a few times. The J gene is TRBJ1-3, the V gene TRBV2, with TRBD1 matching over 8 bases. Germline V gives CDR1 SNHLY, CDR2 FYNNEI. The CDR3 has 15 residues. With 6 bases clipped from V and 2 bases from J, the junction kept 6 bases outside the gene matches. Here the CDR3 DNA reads TGTGCCAGCAGGCCCTCGGACAGGGCTGGAAACACCATATATTTT. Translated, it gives CASRPSDRAGNTIYF.

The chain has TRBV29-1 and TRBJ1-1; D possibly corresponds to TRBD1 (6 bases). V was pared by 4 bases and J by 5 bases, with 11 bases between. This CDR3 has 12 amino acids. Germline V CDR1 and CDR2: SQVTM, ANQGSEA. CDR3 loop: CSVAGGQTEAFF. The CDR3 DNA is TGCAGCGTTGCGGGGGGACAAACTGAAGCTTTCTTT.

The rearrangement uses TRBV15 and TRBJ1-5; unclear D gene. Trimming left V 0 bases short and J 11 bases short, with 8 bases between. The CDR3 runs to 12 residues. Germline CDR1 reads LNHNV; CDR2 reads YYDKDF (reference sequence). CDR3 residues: CATSRDQEAQHF. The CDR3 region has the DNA TGTGCCACCAGCAGAGATCAGGAGGCCCAGCATTTT.

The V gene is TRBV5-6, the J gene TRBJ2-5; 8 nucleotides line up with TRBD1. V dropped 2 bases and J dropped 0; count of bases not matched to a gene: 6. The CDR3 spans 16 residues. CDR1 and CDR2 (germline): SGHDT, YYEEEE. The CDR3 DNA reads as TGTGCCAGCAGCTTTGACAGGGGTCCTTACCAAGAGACCCAGTACTTC. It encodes CASSFDRGPYQETQYF.

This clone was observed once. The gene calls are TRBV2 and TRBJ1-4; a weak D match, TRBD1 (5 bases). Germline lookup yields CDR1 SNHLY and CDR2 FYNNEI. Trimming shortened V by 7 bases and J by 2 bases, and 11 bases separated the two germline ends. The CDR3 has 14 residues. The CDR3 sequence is CASNMRGTNEKLFF. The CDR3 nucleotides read TGTGCCAGCAATATGCGGGGGACTAATGAAAAACTGTTTTTT.

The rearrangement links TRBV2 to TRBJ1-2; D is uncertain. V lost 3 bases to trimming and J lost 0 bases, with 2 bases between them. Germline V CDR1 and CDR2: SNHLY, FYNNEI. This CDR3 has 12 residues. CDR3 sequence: CASSDTNYGYTF. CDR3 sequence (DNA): TGTGCCAGCAGTGACACTAACTATGGCTACACCTTC. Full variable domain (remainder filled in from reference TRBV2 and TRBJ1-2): EPEVTQTPSHQVTQMGQEVILRCVPISNHLYFYWYRQILGQKVEFLVSFYNNEISEKSEIFDDQFSVERPDGSNFTLKIRSTKLEDSAMYFCASSDTNYGYTFGSGTRLTVV.

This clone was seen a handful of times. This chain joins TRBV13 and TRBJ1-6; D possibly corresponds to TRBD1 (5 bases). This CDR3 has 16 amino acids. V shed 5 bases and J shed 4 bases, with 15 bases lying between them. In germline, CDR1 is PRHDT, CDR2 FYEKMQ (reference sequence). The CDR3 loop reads CASSPWGERYNSPLHF. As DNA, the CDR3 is TGTGCCAGCAGCCCCTGGGGGGAAAGGTATAATTCACCCCTCCACTTT. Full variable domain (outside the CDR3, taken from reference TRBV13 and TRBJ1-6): AAGVIQSPRHLIKEKRETATLKCYPIPRHDTVYWYQQGPGQDPQFLISFYEKMQSDKGSIPDRFSAQQFSDYHSELNMSSLELGDSALYFCASSPWGERYNSPLHFGNGTRLTVT.

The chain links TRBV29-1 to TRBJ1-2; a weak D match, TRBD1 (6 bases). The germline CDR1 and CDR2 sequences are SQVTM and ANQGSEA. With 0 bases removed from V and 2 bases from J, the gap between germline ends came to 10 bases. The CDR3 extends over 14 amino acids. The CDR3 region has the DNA TGCAGCGTTGAAGATCGAGGACAGAACTATGGCTACACCTTC. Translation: CSVEDRGQNYGYTF.